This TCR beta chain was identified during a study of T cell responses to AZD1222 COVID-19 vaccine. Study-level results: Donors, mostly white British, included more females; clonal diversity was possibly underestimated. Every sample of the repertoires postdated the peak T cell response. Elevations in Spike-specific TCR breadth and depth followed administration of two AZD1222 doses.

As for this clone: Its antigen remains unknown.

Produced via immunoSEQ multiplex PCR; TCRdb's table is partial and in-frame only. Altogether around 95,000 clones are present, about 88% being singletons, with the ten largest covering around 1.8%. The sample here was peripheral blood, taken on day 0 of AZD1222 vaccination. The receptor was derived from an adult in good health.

CDR3 coding DNA: TGTGCCAGCAGCCAAGGATCCTACGCGGGAAACACCATATATTTT. This gives the protein CASSQGSYAGNTIYF. The chain links TRBV14 to TRBJ1-3; D gene uncertain. V lost 1 base, J lost 4 bases, and 11 bases lay in between. Looked up from germline, CDR1 is SGHDN and CDR2 is FVKESK. The CDR3 has 15 residues.